Below, 31 T cell receptor beta chains from the same sample are listed, as sequenced in a study of T cell repertoires in cytomegalovirus infection. TCRdb reprocessed the reads with MiXCR, giving one entry per CDR3 protein. The repertoire holds 290,000 or so distinct CDR3 sequences, with around 9.1% as singletons. The sample comprised PBMCs. These TCRs come from a human donor in good health (CMV status not recorded). Some clones in this sample may be carry-over from other donors' samples.

The V gene is TRBV9, the J gene TRBJ2-1; D not certain. Trimming removed 2 bases from V and 4 bases from J, with 10 bases in between. Germline loops: CDR1 SGDLS, CDR2 YYNGEE. The CDR3 spans 14 residues. CDR3 residues: CASSVKGSYNEQFF. In DNA form, the CDR3 reads TGTGCCAGCAGCGTTAAAGGTTCTTACAATGAGCAGTTCTTC.

This clonotype was seen many times. V and J are TRBV4-3 and TRBJ2-7, with TRBD1 matching 8 bases. Germline-derived CDR1 and CDR2 are LGHNA and YSLEER. This CDR3 comprises 15 residues. V was pared by 2 bases and J by 5 bases, with 8 bases of the junction left unmatched. The CDR3 nucleotides read TGCGCCAGCAGCCAATGGCCCAGGGGGCTCGACGAGCAGTACGTC. Translation: CASSQWPRGLDEQYV.

This clonotype was seen at least ten times. V and J are TRBV20-1 and TRBJ1-5, with D unclear. Germline V gene sequence: CDR1 DFQATT, CDR2 SNEGSKA (reference sequence). The CDR3 sequence is 16 residues long. V shed 3 bases and J shed 5 bases, with 20 bases lying between them. The CDR3 loop reads CSASDVRSGLDQPQHF. Written as DNA, the CDR3 is TGCAGTGCTAGCGATGTCAGGAGTGGTTTGGATCAGCCCCAGCATTTT.

The chain couples TRBV12-3 or TRBV12-4 to TRBJ2-2; 9 bases agree with TRBD2. This CDR3 is 16 amino acids long. V was clipped by 5 bases and J by 6 bases; unmatched bases: 10. The CDR3 DNA sequence: TGTGCCAGCAGTCCCTTAGCGGGGGCAGTTTCCGGGGAGCTGTTTTTT. Protein sequence: CASSPLAGAVSGELFF.

The rearrangement links TRBV20-1 to TRBJ1-2, with D tentatively TRBD1 (6 bases). Germline V gene lookup returns CDR1 DFQATT and CDR2 SNEGSKA (reference sequence). V was clipped by 4 bases and J by 4 bases, with 13 bases between them. This CDR3 spans 13 amino acids. CDR3 sequence: CSANRGAGYGYTF. The CDR3 DNA sequence: TGCAGTGCTAATAGGGGGGCGGGCTATGGCTACACCTTC.

J is TRBJ1-1 and V is TRBV19; D is uncertain. The CDR3 contains 11 residues. Germline V gene sequence: CDR1 LNHDA, CDR2 SQIVND (reference sequence). Between the trimmed V and J ends, which lost 4 bases and 4 bases, there was a span of 4 bases. CDR3 nucleotides: TGTGCCAGTAGTACCAGCACTGAAGCTTTCTTT. Protein product: CASSTSTEAFF.

This clonotype appeared many times. This rearrangement joins TRBV28 to TRBJ1-2; 11 positions agree with TRBD1. There are 16 residues in the CDR3. CDR1 and CDR2 (germline): MDHEN, SYDVKM. After removal of 5 bases from V and 5 bases from J, the junction contained 10 bases not matched to a gene. The CDR3 coding sequence is TGTGCCAGCAGTCCAATTCCCGGGACAGGGGGGTATGGCTACACCTTC. It yields the protein CASSPIPGTGGYGYTF.

This clonotype was counted once. The genes are TRBV27 and TRBJ2-7, with D uncertain. There are 14 residues in the CDR3. Germline CDR1 and CDR2: MNHEY and SMNVEV (reference sequence). Deletions cut 4 bases from V and 0 bases from J, with 10 bases between. CDR3 bases: TGTGCCAGCAGTTCCACTTTTCCCTCCTACGAGCAGTACTTC. Its translation: CASSSTFPSYEQYF.

V usage is TRBV20-1 and J usage is TRBJ2-3, with 7 nucleotides matching TRBD2. Germline V gives CDR1 DFQATT, CDR2 SNEGSKA (reference sequence). The length of the CDR3 is 15 residues. The ends lost 4 bases at V and 4 bases at J; junction bases unmatched: 11. The CDR3 spells CSATPTSRGADTQYF. CDR3 nucleotides: TGCAGTGCTACCCCGACTAGCAGAGGCGCAGATACGCAGTATTTT.

This clonotype was seen ten or more times. A junction boundary mismatches the germline segment, possibly from a read error. V and J are TRBV12-3 or TRBV12-4 and TRBJ2-1; 7 bases map to TRBD2. The CDR3 consists of 12 residues. CDR3 DNA sequence: TGTGCCAGCAGTTTCGCCAGGACTAGTTTAGGGTTC. Amino acid sequence: CASSFARTSLGF.

Ten or more counts support this clonotype. The rearrangement links TRBV28 to TRBJ2-1; 10 bases map to TRBD1. V lost 6 bases, J lost 6 bases, and 8 bases stayed unmatched. The CDR3 is made up of 15 amino acids. The V gene's germline CDR1 is MDHEN and CDR2 SYDVKM. CDR3 protein: CASSLPGTGVNEQFF. The CDR3 DNA reads as TGTGCCAGCAGCCTCCCGGGGACAGGGGTCAATGAGCAGTTCTTC.

This clonotype was recorded many times. The chain links TRBV7-3 to TRBJ2-2; TRBD2 is a possible D gene (5 bases). V was shortened by 5 bases and J by 5 bases, with 15 bases between the two germline ends. Per germline, CDR1 SGHTA and CDR2 FQGTGA. This CDR3 spans 15 amino acids. CDR3 in DNA: TGTGCCAGCAGCCAAAGGACTCAAGGGACCGGGGAGCTGTTTTTT. Translation gives CASSQRTQGTGELFF.

The chain is built from TRBV28 and TRBJ2-7, with 9 bases that match TRBD2. The CDR3 has 17 residues. With 5 bases clipped from V and 4 bases from J, the junction kept 15 bases outside the gene matches. The germline V gene has CDR1 MDHEN and CDR2 SYDVKM. This chain's CDR3 is CASSTVAGAGGRYEQYF. DNA for the CDR3: TGTGCCAGCAGTACAGTGGCGGGTGCGGGGGGGAGATACGAGCAGTACTTC. The whole variable domain, filled in from reference TRBV28 and TRBJ2-7, reads DVKVTQSSRYLVKRTGEKVFLECVQDMDHENMFWYRQDPGLGLRLIYFSYDVKMKEKGDIPEGYSVSREKKERFSLILESASTNQTSMYLCASSTVAGAGGRYEQYFGPGTRLTVT.

The chain carries TRBV2 and TRBJ2-1, with D perhaps TRBD2 (5 bases). The V gene lost 5 bases and the J gene lost 10 bases, with 12 bases spanning the gap. The CDR3 is 12 amino acids. Germline CDR1 is SNHLY and CDR2 is FYNNEI. CDR3 in amino acids: CASSFLTGEQFF. The CDR3 nucleotides are TGTGCCAGCAGTTTTCTTACGGGGGAGCAGTTCTTC.

In its sample, this clonotype was seen many times. The chain carries TRBV4-2 and TRBJ2-7; 7 positions match TRBD1. Germline values: CDR1 LGHNA, CDR2 YNFKEQ. J was trimmed by 3 bases and V by 2 bases; bases with no gene match: 4. This CDR3 is built from 14 residues. CDR3 loop: CASSQSGQSYEQYF. Here the CDR3 DNA reads TGTGCCAGCAGCCAATCGGGACAGAGCTACGAGCAGTACTTC.

This clonotype showed up many times. The gene calls are TRBV7-2 and TRBJ1-2; TRBD1 is a possible D gene (6 bases). The CDR3 covers 12 residues. The germline V gene has CDR1 SGHTA and CDR2 FQGNSA. V was cut by 5 bases and J by 4 bases, with 8 bases left in between. CDR3 region: CASSGGGYGYTF. The DNA for the CDR3 is TGTGCCAGCAGCGGAGGGGGCTATGGCTACACCTTC.

The sample holds many counts of this clonotype. DNA of the CDR3: TGTGCCAGCAGCTTCCAGCGGGGGCCCCAAGAGACCCAGTACTTC. Translated: CASSFQRGPQETQYF. J is TRBJ2-5 and V is TRBV7-2; 8 nucleotides agree with TRBD2. CDR1 is SGHTA, CDR2 FQGNSA, per germline. The V and J ends lost 3 bases and 1 base, in that order; junction bases with no gene match: 4. This CDR3 region has 15 residues. Looking up the rest from reference TRBV7-2 and TRBJ2-5 gives the full variable domain: GAGVSQSPSNKVTEKGKDVELRCDPISGHTALYWYRQSLGQGLEFLIYFQGNSAPDKSGLPSDRFSAERTGGSVSTLTIQRTQQEDSAVYLCASSFQRGPQETQYFGPGTRLLVL.

The chain uses TRBV7-9 and TRBJ2-4, with D uncertain. With 4 bases removed from V and 0 bases from J, the gap between germline ends came to 10 bases. The CDR3 consists of 15 residues. Per the germline V gene, CDR1 is SEHNR and CDR2 is FQNEAQ (reference sequence). Here the CDR3 reads CASSSLALAKNIQYF. The CDR3 DNA reads TGTGCCAGCAGCTCCTTGGCCCTAGCCAAAAACATTCAGTACTTC.

This clonotype was seen ten or more times. The J gene is TRBJ2-1, the V gene TRBV7-9; the match to TRBD2 covers 11 bases. V shed 2 bases and J 1 base; nucleotides not matched to a gene: 10. The V gene's germline CDR1 is SEHNR and CDR2 FQNEAQ (reference sequence). This CDR3 spans 19 amino acids. The DNA for the CDR3 is TGTGCCAGCAGCTTACCGACGACTAGCGGGGCCCATTCCTACAATGAGCAGTTCTTC. Protein product: CASSLPTTSGAHSYNEQFF.

This clonotype came up many times. The chain uses TRBV7-6 and TRBJ2-1, with D unresolved. Per germline, CDR1 SGHVS and CDR2 FNYEAQ. The V and J ends lost 2 bases and 0 bases respectively, with 11 bases between them. This CDR3 spans 16 amino acids. This CDR3 reads CASSLIGRLSYNEQFF. CDR3 in DNA: TGTGCCAGCAGCTTAATAGGAAGGCTCTCCTACAATGAGCAGTTCTTC.

This chain uses TRBV29-1 with TRBJ1-1; tentatively, D is TRBD1 (5 bases). Germline V CDR1 and CDR2: SQVTM, ANQGSEA. There are 13 residues in the CDR3. V was cut by 6 bases and J by 0 bases, with 11 bases left in between. The CDR3 nucleotides are TGCAGCGTCCGTCAGGGAATGAACACTGAAGCTTTCTTT. It specifies CSVRQGMNTEAFF.

This clonotype has ten or more counts. The chain carries TRBV7-9 and TRBJ2-1; perhaps TRBD2 as D (7 bases). This CDR3 is built from 16 residues. V lost 4 bases, J lost 9 bases, and 22 bases lay in between. The V gene's germline CDR1 is SEHNR and CDR2 FQNEAQ (reference sequence). CDR3: CASSSQRGGPVREQFF. The CDR3 DNA follows: TGTGCCAGCAGCTCCCAGAGGGGGGGCCCCGTCCGTGAGCAGTTCTTC.

This clonotype was detected many times. This chain links TRBV2 with TRBJ2-7, with D possibly matching TRBD2 (6 bases). The CDR3 covers 15 residues. V was shortened by 5 bases and J by 0 bases, with 14 bases between the two germline ends. The germline V gene has CDR1 SNHLY and CDR2 FYNNEI. This CDR3 reads CASSHGGDFSYEQYF. The CDR3 DNA sequence: TGTGCCAGCAGTCATGGAGGGGACTTCTCCTACGAGCAGTACTTC.

This clonotype was recorded a few times. The V call is TRBV20-1, the J call TRBJ2-3, with 7 bases lining up with TRBD2. The CDR3 consists of 14 residues. The germline gives CDR1 DFQATT, CDR2 SNEGSKA (reference sequence). After removal of 6 bases from V and 0 bases from J, the junction contained 6 bases not matched to a gene. The CDR3, as DNA: TGCAGTGCCCCCAACGGGGGGAGCACAGATACGCAGTATTTT. It is translated as CSAPNGGSTDTQYF.

This clonotype was counted between two and nine times. The genes are TRBV19 and TRBJ1-1, with D possibly matching TRBD1 (5 bases). The CDR3 is made up of 14 amino acids. Germline V gene sequence: CDR1 LNHDA, CDR2 SQIVND (reference sequence). Trimming shortened V by 7 bases and J by 1 base, and 13 bases separated the two germline ends. CDR3 in DNA: TGTGCCAGTACAGGGACCTTTCAGAACACTGAAGCTTTCTTT. Translating gives CASTGTFQNTEAFF.

The chain recombines TRBV28 with TRBJ2-7; D uncertain. This CDR3 is built from 12 residues. Trimming shortened V by 3 bases and J by 5 bases, and 8 bases separated the two germline ends. The germline V gene has CDR1 MDHEN and CDR2 SYDVKM. This CDR3 reads CASSFSRNEQYF. For the CDR3, the DNA is TGTGCCAGCAGTTTTTCCAGGAACGAGCAGTACTTC.

This clonotype was seen repeatedly, ten times or more. The chain joins TRBV29-1 to TRBJ1-1; the D is unclear. Trimming shortened V by 4 bases and J by 5 bases, and 5 bases separated the two germline ends. The CDR3 contains 10 residues. Germline V CDR1 and CDR2: SQVTM, ANQGSEA. The CDR3 DNA follows: TGCAGCGTTGTCATAACTGAAGCTTTCTTT. Translated: CSVVITEAFF. Full variable domain (missing parts from reference TRBV29-1 and TRBJ1-1): SAVISQKPSRDICQRGTSLTIQCQVDSQVTMMFWYRQQPGQSLTLIATANQGSEATYESGFVIDKFPISRPNLTFSTLTVSNMSPEDSSIYLCSVVITEAFFGQGTRLTVV.

This clonotype was detected ten times or more. The rearrangement joins TRBV19 to TRBJ2-1; 7 bases map to TRBD2. CDR1 and CDR2 from the germline V gene are LNHDA and SQIVND (reference sequence). This CDR3 region has 16 residues. With 0 bases clipped from V and 0 bases from J, the junction kept 2 bases outside the gene matches. CDR3 protein: CASSIEASGSYNEQFF. In nucleotides, the CDR3 is TGTGCCAGTAGTATAGAGGCTAGCGGCTCCTACAATGAGCAGTTCTTC.

The chain links TRBV18 to TRBJ1-1; 7 bases agree with TRBD1. The CDR3 is made up of 13 amino acids. Germline V gene lookup returns CDR1 KGHSH and CDR2 LQKENI. The junction had 4 bases not matched to a gene; V was cut back by 2 bases and J by 7 bases. The CDR3 region has the DNA TGTGCCAGCTCACCATCCCGACAGGGTGAAGCTTTCTTT. As protein: CASSPSRQGEAFF.

Comment on this clonotype: A read error may account for a junction end that differs from germline. V is TRBV6-5 and J is TRBJ1-5; D is unclear. The CDR3 spans 14 residues. The germline CDR1 and CDR2 sequences are MNHEY and SVGAGI. CDR3 nucleotides: TGTGCCAGCAGTCACTCGGGATCCGGCCAGCCCCAGCATTTT. As protein: CASSHSGSGQPQHF.

At least ten counts were recorded for this clonotype. The genes are TRBV11-3 and TRBJ2-7; D is unclear. V was trimmed by 1 base and J by 5 bases, leaving 6 bases between them. Germline loops: CDR1 SGHNT, CDR2 YENEEA. The CDR3 has 12 residues. The CDR3 DNA follows: TGTGCCAGCAGCTTAGGGGTAAACGAGCAGTACTTC. Amino acid sequence: CASSLGVNEQYF.